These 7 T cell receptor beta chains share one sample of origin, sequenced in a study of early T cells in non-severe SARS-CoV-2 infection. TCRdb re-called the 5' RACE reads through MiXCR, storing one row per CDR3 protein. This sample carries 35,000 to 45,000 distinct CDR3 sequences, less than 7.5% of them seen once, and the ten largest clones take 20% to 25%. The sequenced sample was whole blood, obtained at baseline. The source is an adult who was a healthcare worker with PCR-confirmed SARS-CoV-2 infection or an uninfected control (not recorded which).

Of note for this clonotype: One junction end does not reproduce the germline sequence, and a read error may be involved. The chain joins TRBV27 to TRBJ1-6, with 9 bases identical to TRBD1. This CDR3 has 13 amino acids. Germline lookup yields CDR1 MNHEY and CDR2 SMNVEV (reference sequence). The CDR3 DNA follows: TGTGTCAGCAAAGGACAGGGGAATTCACCCCTCCACTTT. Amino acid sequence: CVSKGQGNSPLHF.

CDR3 in amino acids: CASPGGNSPLHF. The CDR3 coding sequence is TGTGCCAGCCCCGGGGGAAATTCACCCCTCCACTTT. The chain has TRBV7-6 and TRBJ1-6; tentative D call: TRBD1 (5 bases). Germline V CDR1 and CDR2: SGHVS, FNYEAQ. V was cut by 8 bases and J by 7 bases, with 9 bases left in between. The CDR3 is 12 residues long. The full variable domain, with the rest looked up from reference TRBV7-6 and TRBJ1-6, is GAGVSQSPRYKVTKRGQDVALRCDPISGHVSLYWYRQALGQGPEFLTYFNYEAQQDKSGLPNDRFSAERPEGSISTLTIQRTEQRDSAMYRCASPGGNSPLHFGNGTRLTVT.

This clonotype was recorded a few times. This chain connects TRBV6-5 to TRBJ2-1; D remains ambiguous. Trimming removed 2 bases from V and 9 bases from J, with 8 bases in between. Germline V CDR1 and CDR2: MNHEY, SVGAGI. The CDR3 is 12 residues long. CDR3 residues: CASSYVGGEQFF. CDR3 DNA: TGTGCCAGCAGTTACGTGGGCGGTGAGCAGTTCTTC.

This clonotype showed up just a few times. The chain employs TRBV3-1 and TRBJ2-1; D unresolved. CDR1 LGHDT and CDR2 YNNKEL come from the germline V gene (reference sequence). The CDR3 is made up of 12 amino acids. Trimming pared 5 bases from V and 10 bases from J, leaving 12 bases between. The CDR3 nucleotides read TGTGCCAGCAGCTATCCTAGAGGCGAGCAGTTCTTC. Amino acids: CASSYPRGEQFF.

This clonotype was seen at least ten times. DNA for the CDR3: TGTGCCAGCTCACCGACCTGGGATCAGCCCCAGCATTTT. Protein sequence: CASSPTWDQPQHF. The chain links TRBV18 to TRBJ1-5; the D is unclear. The germline CDR1 and CDR2 sequences are KGHSH and LQKENI. CDR3 length: 13 residues. V was pared by 3 bases and J by 5 bases, with 8 bases between. The full variable domain, its missing parts supplied by reference TRBV18 and TRBJ1-5, is NAGVMQNPRHLVRRRGQEARLRCSPMKGHSHVYWYRQLPEEGLKFMVYLQKENIIDESGMPKERFSAEFPKEGPSILRIQQVVRGDSAAYFCASSPTWDQPQHFGDGTRLSIL.

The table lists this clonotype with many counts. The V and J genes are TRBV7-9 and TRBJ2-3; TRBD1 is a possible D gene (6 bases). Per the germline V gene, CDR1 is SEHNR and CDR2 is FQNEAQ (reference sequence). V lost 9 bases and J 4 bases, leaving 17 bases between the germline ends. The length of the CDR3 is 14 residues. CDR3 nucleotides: TGTGCCAGTACTTTGGGCAGACAGGCAGATACGCAGTATTTT. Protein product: CASTLGRQADTQYF.

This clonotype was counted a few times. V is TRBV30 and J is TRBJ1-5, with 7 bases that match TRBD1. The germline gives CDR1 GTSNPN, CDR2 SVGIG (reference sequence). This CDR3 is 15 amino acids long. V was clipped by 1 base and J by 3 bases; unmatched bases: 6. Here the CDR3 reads CAWSDYGTVNQPQHF. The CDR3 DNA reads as TGTGCCTGGAGTGACTACGGGACAGTCAATCAGCCCCAGCATTTT.